The 14 T cell receptor beta chains below all came from one sample that was sequenced in a study of early T cells in non-severe SARS-CoV-2 infection. TCRdb processed the 5' RACE reads anew with MiXCR; each CDR3 protein has one entry. The sample carries fewer than 35,000 distinct CDR3 sequences, 9% recorded once. The specimen sequenced was whole blood. The receptors derive from an adult who was a healthcare worker with PCR-confirmed SARS-CoV-2 infection or an uninfected control (not recorded which).

This clonotype has a count of ten or more. The chain employs TRBV4-3 and TRBJ2-3; D is possibly TRBD1 (6 bases). The germline gives CDR1 LGHNA, CDR2 YSLEER. V lost 2 bases and J lost 6, with 30 bases in between. The CDR3 extends over 20 amino acids. CDR3: CASSQYGQPGSQFRGDTQYF. Written as DNA, the CDR3 is TGCGCCAGCAGCCAATATGGACAACCGGGGTCCCAATTTAGGGGGGATACGCAGTATTTT.

In this sample, this clonotype turned up many times. The chain recombines TRBV9 with TRBJ1-1; a weak D match, TRBD1 (5 bases). CDR1 and CDR2 from the germline V gene are SGDLS and YYNGEE. V lost 3 bases and J 1 base, leaving 10 bases between the germline ends. This CDR3 spans 14 amino acids. The CDR3 is CASSARDRNTEAFF. The CDR3, as DNA: TGTGCCAGCAGCGCGAGAGACAGGAACACTGAAGCTTTCTTT.

The chain couples TRBV5-1 to TRBJ2-2, with D perhaps TRBD2 (7 bases). CDR1 and CDR2 (germline): SGHRS, YFSETQ. The CDR3 is 15 amino acids. Trimming took off 5 bases at V and 1 base at J, with 12 bases between the two ends. The CDR3, as DNA: TGCGCCAGCAGGGGAGGGACAATGAACACCGGGGAGCTGTTTTTT. It translates to CASRGGTMNTGELFF.

At least ten counts were recorded for this clonotype. V gene TRBV27 combines with J gene TRBJ2-3; TRBD2 matches at 9 bases. CDR3 length equals 13 residues. V trimming: 7 bases; J trimming: 3 bases; junction bases outside the gene matches: 2. Germline V lookup: CDR1 MNHEY, CDR2 SMNVEV (reference sequence). The CDR3 spells CASKSGGTDTQYF. CDR3 in DNA: TGTGCCAGCAAAAGCGGGGGGACAGATACGCAGTATTTT.

The table lists this clonotype with many counts. The rearrangement links TRBV29-1 to TRBJ2-2; 7 nucleotides line up with TRBD1. Trimming at V came to 6 bases and at J to 0 bases, leaving 4 bases not matched to a gene. This CDR3 is built from 14 residues. From germline, CDR1 is SQVTM and CDR2 ANQGSEA. The CDR3 DNA sequence: TGCAGCGTCAATACAGGGGCGAACACCGGGGAGCTGTTTTTT. It specifies CSVNTGANTGELFF.

The V gene is TRBV12-3 or TRBV12-4, the J gene TRBJ1-1; 9 nucleotides align to TRBD1. The CDR3 contains 15 residues. The V segment lost 5 bases and the J segment 6 bases; nucleotides outside the gene matches: 10. CDR3: CASSQGQGGLSEAFF. CDR3 bases: TGTGCCAGCAGTCAGGGACAGGGAGGGCTGTCTGAAGCTTTCTTT.

This clonotype appeared many times. V usage is TRBV27 and J usage is TRBJ1-1; possible D gene TRBD1, 6 bases. This CDR3 has 15 residues. The germline gives CDR1 MNHEY, CDR2 SMNVEV (reference sequence). Trimming took 3 bases from V and 0 from J, leaving 11 bases between them. CDR3 amino acids: CASSLGTGMNTEAFF. Here the CDR3 DNA reads TGTGCCAGCAGTTTGGGCACAGGGATGAACACTGAAGCTTTCTTT.

This clonotype was detected ten times or more. The chain carries TRBV7-6 and TRBJ2-7, with D possibly being TRBD2 (6 bases). The V gene lost 4 bases and the J gene lost 2 bases, with 12 bases spanning the gap. CDR1 SGHVS and CDR2 FNYEAQ come from the germline V gene. The CDR3 covers 14 residues. The CDR3 nucleotides are TGTGCCAGCAGCTCGGGGGACGTAACCTACGAGCAGTACTTC. This sequence encodes CASSSGDVTYEQYF.

The chain couples TRBV6-6 to TRBJ2-2; D call uncertain. V was shortened by 2 bases and J by 0 bases, with 7 bases between the two germline ends. Looked up from germline, CDR1 is MNHNY and CDR2 is SVGAGI (reference sequence). CDR3 size: 15 residues. Written as DNA, the CDR3 is TGTGCCAGCAGTTACCCACGCGCGAACACCGGGGAGCTGTTTTTT. Its translation: CASSYPRANTGELFF.

This clonotype was seen a handful of times. The genes are TRBV2 and TRBJ1-1, with D possibly being TRBD1 (6 bases). The CDR3 covers 14 residues. V lost 5 bases and J lost 6, with 16 bases in between. Germline V CDR1 and CDR2: SNHLY, FYNNEI. CDR3 nucleotides: TGTGCCAGCAGTCCGACGACAGGACGGGCTGAAGCTTTCTTT. Translation gives CASSPTTGRAEAFF. Combining the CDR3 with reference TRBV2 and TRBJ1-1 gives the whole variable domain EPEVTQTPSHQVTQMGQEVILRCVPISNHLYFYWYRQILGQKVEFLVSFYNNEISEKSEIFDDQFSVERPDGSNFTLKIRSTKLEDSAMYFCASSPTTGRAEAFFGQGTRLTVV.

As regards this clonotype: One base away lies a much larger clone, so this may be a sequencing read error. This chain uses TRBV20-1 with TRBJ2-1, with 9 bases fitting TRBD1. V was pared by 6 bases and J by 12 bases, with 12 bases of the junction left unmatched. Germline lookup yields CDR1 DFQATT and CDR2 SNEGSKA (reference sequence). This CDR3 region has 13 residues. CDR3: CSAGDRVADVQFF. In DNA form, the CDR3 reads TGCAGTGCCGGGGACAGGGTGGCAGATGTGCAGTTCTTC.

This clonotype was counted ten times or more. The V call is TRBV20-1, the J call TRBJ2-1; tentatively, D is TRBD1 (5 bases). Trimming stripped 6 bases from V and 7 bases from J, with 19 bases between. CDR1 DFQATT and CDR2 SNEGSKA come from the germline V gene (reference sequence). The length of the CDR3 is 14 residues. The CDR3 loop reads CSARAQTGRNEQFF. DNA for the CDR3: TGCAGTGCCAGGGCGCAGACTGGGCGGAATGAGCAGTTCTTC.

Ten or more counts support this clonotype. The chain joins TRBV5-1 to TRBJ1-3; no clear D gene. V lost 4 bases to trimming and J lost 0 bases, with 17 bases between them. The germline gives CDR1 SGHRS, CDR2 YFSETQ. This CDR3 is 17 amino acids long. The CDR3 nucleotides are TGCGCCAGCAGCGCTGCAGGTTCGACCTACTCTGGAAACACCATATATTTT. Residues: CASSAAGSTYSGNTIYF. Full variable domain (remainder filled in from reference TRBV5-1 and TRBJ1-3): KAGVTQTPRYLIKTRGQQVTLSCSPISGHRSVSWYQQTPGQGLQFLFEYFSETQRNKGNFPGRFSGRQFSNSRSEMNVSTLELGDSALYLCASSAAGSTYSGNTIYFGEGSWLTVV.

This clonotype was seen a few times. The rearrangement joins TRBV29-1 to TRBJ2-1; 7 bases fit TRBD1. There are 14 residues in the CDR3. Germline assignment: CDR1 SQVTM and CDR2 ANQGSEA. After removal of 3 bases from V and 8 bases from J, the junction contained 10 bases not matched to a gene. In nucleotides, the CDR3 is TGCAGCGTTGAGGGTTGGGACAGCGTCGATGAGCAGTTCTTC. Protein: CSVEGWDSVDEQFF.